This T cell receptor beta chain comes out of a study of T cells in Graves' hyperthyroidism and ophthalmopathy (dated by TCRdb to about 2019). The study in broad terms: Peripheral blood was sampled at the time of initial diagnosis, prior to any treatment. To identify TCR V-J signatures that set the groups apart, the researchers used a discovery cohort of 90 to 100 patients, made up of around 42 with Graves' ophthalmopathy and about 55 with stable Graves' hyperthyroidism. An independent validation cohort of fewer than 20 hyperthyroidism patients and approximately 17 patients who later progressed to ophthalmopathy tested prospective prediction of ophthalmopathy. The approximately 98 discovery patients were randomly divided into training and test sets at a 7:3 ratio. In addition, the study compared T-cell repertoires in thyroid tissue and in blood from roughly six Graves' hyperthyroidism patients. After blood sampling, hyperthyroidism patients were treated with methimazole at a starting dose of 30 mg daily, and ophthalmopathy patients were treated with high-dose intravenous methylprednisolone. The paper reports TCR Vbeta CDR3 sequencing of some 140 peripheral blood samples: around 41 ophthalmopathy, fewer than 80 hyperthyroidism and around 17 progressor patients. What the study reported, not specific to this receptor: Most expanded thyroid clonotypes (frequency above 0.001) were also found in blood, which suggests that blood repertoires may mirror thyroid immune responses. In cross-validation, a model built on a 13 V-J signature told ophthalmopathy apart from stable hyperthyroidism with less than 90% sensitivity and about 81% specificity, and in testing the same model reached 80%/75%. Sample size was not statistically predetermined, and investigators were not blinded to group allocation. During validation, the model predicted progression to ophthalmopathy a median of approximately 7 months ahead of onset, with approximately 71% sensitivity and 72% to 85% specificity.

TCR beta CDR3 regions were amplified from RNA transcripts. For the first round of RT-PCR on the TCR CDR3, the HTBI primer set was used together with the Qiagen OneStep RT-PCR kit. A second multiplex PCR round built the libraries, followed by size selection and purification. Paired-end sequencing of the libraries was performed with 100 bp reads on an Illumina HiSeq2000. The original methods were these. SOAPnuke was used to process the raw data, removing reads that contained adapters or uncalled bases, had a mean Phred below 15, or lacked an exact match to the constant primer or identifier. COPE v1.2.5 was used to merge the high-quality paired reads, and each unique nucleotide sequence was defined as a clonotype. MiTCR v1.1 was used to align the clonotypes against IMGT TRBV, TRBD and TRBJ reference segments. Analysis was restricted to V-J combinations with a frequency above 0.0001, which covered approximately 99% of repertoires. A TCS score was defined as the ratio between F50 (clonal expansion) and ExV (chaos), using BLOSUM62-based TCRdist between CDR3 peptides within each V-J. Welch's t-statistics and random forest reduced 514 V-J features to about 12, which were used in a naive Bayes classifier (R e1071). TCRdb handled the public reads itself, with Q25 trimming in fastp and clone calling in MiXCR, and kept productive beta chains. Rows matching on CDR3 protein sequence are summarized as one entry with the most common DNA and genes. The V and J calls come from TCRdb's annotation, not from the publication. The table for this sample lists hundreds of thousands of distinct CDR3 sequences; approximately 25% of them were counted only once. Approximately 10% of the sample comes from the top ten.

CDR1 and CDR2, per the germline V gene, are MNHNS and SASEGT. Compared with germline, V lacks 4 bases and J lacks 3 bases; bases without a gene match: 3. The CDR3 holds 15 amino acids from the cysteine to the phenylalanine. CDR3 DNA only is kept here, 45 bases in frame from base 1. Moderately to severely active disease, a Clinical Activity Score of at least 3, a NOSPECS grade of at least 4, and a duration under 3 months were present in ophthalmopathy patients. Any patient with an uncontrolled infection, another autoimmune disease, pregnancy or lactation was excluded. Diagnoses relied on clinical symptoms, serum thyroxine and TRAb, thyroid ultrasound and orbital computed tomography. PBMCs were isolated from about 9.1 ml of fresh peripheral blood by Ficoll-Paque density gradient centrifugation. Trizol reagent was used to extract total RNA, and RNA quality was then checked on an Agilent 2100 Bioanalyzer.

This clonotype was seen more than once but under ten times. It lacks a known antigen. Within one base of it there is no much larger clone, and no base qualities were kept. The specimen was blood. The sequence derives from a young woman with Graves' ophthalmopathy. The receptor chain draws on TRBV6-1 and TRBJ1-3, with 10 bases in between that match TRBD1. The CDR3 has the sequence CASSGDRGFGNTIYF. The nucleotides read TGTGCCAGCAGTGGGGACAGGGGATTTGGAAACACCATATATTTT.